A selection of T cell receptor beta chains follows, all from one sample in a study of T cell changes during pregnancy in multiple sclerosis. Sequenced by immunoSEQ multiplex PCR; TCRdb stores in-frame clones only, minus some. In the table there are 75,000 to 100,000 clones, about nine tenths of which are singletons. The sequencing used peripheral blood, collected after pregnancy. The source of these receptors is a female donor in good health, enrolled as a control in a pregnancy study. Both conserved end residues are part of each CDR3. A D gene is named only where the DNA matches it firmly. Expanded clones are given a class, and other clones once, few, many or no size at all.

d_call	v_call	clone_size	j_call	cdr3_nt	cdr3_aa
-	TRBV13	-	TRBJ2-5	TGTGCCAGCAGCTTAAGGCAGGTCAGAGAGACCCAGTACTTC	CASSLRQVRETQYF
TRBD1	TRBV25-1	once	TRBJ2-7	TGTGCCAGCAGTCGGACAGGGAACTCCTACGAGCAGTACTTC	CASSRTGNSYEQYF
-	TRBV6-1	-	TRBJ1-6	TGTGCCAGCAGTGAAGGGAGAACAGGGACATCAATGCCCCTCCACTTT	CASSEGRTGTSMPLHF
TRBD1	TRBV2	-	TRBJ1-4	TGTGCCAGCAGGGAGGGACAGGGGGCGCGGACTAATGAAAAACTGTTTTTT	CASREGQGARTNEKLFF
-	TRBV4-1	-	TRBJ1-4	TGCGCCAGCAGCCAGAATGACAGGATGAATGAAAAACTGTTTTTT	CASSQNDRMNEKLFF
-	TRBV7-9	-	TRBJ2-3	TGTGCCAGCAGCTCGCCCCGGGACTTTGTAGCAACAGATACGCAGTATTTT	CASSSPRDFVATDTQYF
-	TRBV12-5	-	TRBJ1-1	TGTGCTAGTGGTTTGGCACAGGGAAGAACTGAAGCTTTCTTT	CASGLAQGRTEAFF
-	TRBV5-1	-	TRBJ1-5	TGCGCCAGCAGCTTGGTTGCTGGGGGCCGGAATCAGCCCCAGCATTTT	CASSLVAGGRNQPQHF
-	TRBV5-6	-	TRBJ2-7	TGTGCCAGCAGCTTCTCCACTTACGAGCAGTACTTC	CASSFSTYEQYF
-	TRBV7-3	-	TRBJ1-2	TGTGCCAGCAGCTTAGACAGTAACTATGGCTACACCTTC	CASSLDSNYGYTF
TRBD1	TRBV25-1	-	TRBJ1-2	TGTGCCAGCGGGCAGGGGGACTATGGCTACACCTTC	CASGQGDYGYTF
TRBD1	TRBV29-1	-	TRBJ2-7	TGCAGCGTTGAAACAGGGGGCGAGCAGTACTTC	CSVETGGEQYF
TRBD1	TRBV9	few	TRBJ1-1	TGTGCCAGCGGACGACCGGACAGGGACACTGAAGCTTTCTTT	CASGRPDRDTEAFF
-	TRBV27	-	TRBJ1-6	TGTGCCAGCAGACCGGGAGGGGTAGGTAATTCACCCCTCCACTTT	CASRPGGVGNSPLHF
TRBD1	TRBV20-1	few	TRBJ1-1	TGCAGTGCCTCGACAGGGACTGAAGCTTTCTTT	CSASTGTEAFF
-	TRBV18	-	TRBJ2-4	TGTGCCAGCTCACCGGCGGGGGCGGGGGAAAACATTCAGTACTTC	CASSPAGAGENIQYF
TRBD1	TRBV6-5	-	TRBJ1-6	TGTGCCAGCAGTTCTCCGGGACAGGGGAATAATTCACCCCTCCACTTT	CASSSPGQGNNSPLHF
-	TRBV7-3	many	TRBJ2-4	TGTGCCAGCAGCTTAGGGTCGGGGACCAAAAACATTCAGTACTTC	CASSLGSGTKNIQYF
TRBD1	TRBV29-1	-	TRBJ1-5	TGCAGCGCCCAAACAGGGGCGAGTCAGCCCCAGCATTTT	CSAQTGASQPQHF
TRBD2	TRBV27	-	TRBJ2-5	TGTGCCAGCAGCCCCAGGCTAGCGGGGGACCAAGAGACCCAGTACTTC	CASSPRLAGDQETQYF
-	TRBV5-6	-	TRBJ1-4	TGTGCCAGCAGCTTGGTTAGGGGTTATAATGAAAAACTGTTTTTT	CASSLVRGYNEKLFF
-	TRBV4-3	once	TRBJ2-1	TGCGCCAGCAGCCAGGGGACTCCCTCAGACAATGAGCAGTTCTTC	CASSQGTPSDNEQFF
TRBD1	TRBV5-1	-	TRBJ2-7	TGCGCCAGCAGCTTACAGGGGACCAGCTCCTACGAGCAGTACTTC	CASSLQGTSSYEQYF
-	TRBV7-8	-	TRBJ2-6	TGTGCCAGCAGCTTACAGGCGGGAATCTTAGGGGCCAACGTCCTGACTTTC	CASSLQAGILGANVLTF
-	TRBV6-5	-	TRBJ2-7	TGTGCCAGCAGTTACTCGAGGAGTTCCGAGCAGTACTTC	CASSYSRSSEQYF
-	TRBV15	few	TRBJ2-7	TGTGCCACCAGCAGAGATAAAGGCGGTTACGAGCAGTACTTC	CATSRDKGGYEQYF
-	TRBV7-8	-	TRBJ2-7	TGTGCCAGCAGCTTAGAGTCGGGACCAGGGGTTTTCTACGAGCAGTACTTC	CASSLESGPGVFYEQYF
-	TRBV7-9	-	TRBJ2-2	TGTGCCAGCAGCTCCCCACAGAAGAACACCGGGGAGCTGTTTTTT	CASSSPQKNTGELFF
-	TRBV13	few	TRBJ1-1	TGTGCCAGCAGCTTAGTGGCCCCCGACAGGAGGAACACTGAAGCTTTCTTT	CASSLVAPDRRNTEAFF
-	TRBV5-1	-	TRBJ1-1	TGCGCCAGCAGCTTGGCCGGGGGTGAAGCTTTCTTT	CASSLAGGEAFF
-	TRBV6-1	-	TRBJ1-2	TGTGCCAGCACCCACCGGGACATTAACTATGGCTACACCTTC	CASTHRDINYGYTF
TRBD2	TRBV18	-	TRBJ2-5	TGTGCCAGCTCACCGGTAGGACTAGGGGCTGAGACCCAGTACTTC	CASSPVGLGAETQYF
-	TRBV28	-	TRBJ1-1	TGTGCCAGCAGTTCCAGGGTCATGAACACTGAAGCTTTCTTT	CASSSRVMNTEAFF
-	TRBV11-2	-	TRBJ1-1	TGTGCCAGCAGCTTTGGTACAAGGAGGCCTACTGAAGCTTTCTTT	CASSFGTRRPTEAFF
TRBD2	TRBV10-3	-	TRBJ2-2	TGTGCCGCCCTTGGCGGGGGAAACACCGGGGAGCTGTTTTTT	CAALGGGNTGELFF
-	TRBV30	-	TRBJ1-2	TGTGCCTGGAGATTGGGGACAAACTCGAACTATGGCTACACCTTC	CAWRLGTNSNYGYTF
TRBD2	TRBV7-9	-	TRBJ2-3	TGTGCCAGCAGCTTAGGTCCGGGGGGGTTCACAGATACGCAGTATTTT	CASSLGPGGFTDTQYF
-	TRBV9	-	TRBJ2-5	TGTGCCAGCGGAGGGGAAGAGACCCAGTACTTC	CASGGEETQYF
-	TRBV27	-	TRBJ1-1	TGTGCCAGCAGTCCTATGGGGAGAAACACTGAAGCTTTCTTT	CASSPMGRNTEAFF
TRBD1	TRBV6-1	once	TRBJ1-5	TGTGCCAGCAGACGATCCGGACAGGTTAATCAGCCCCAGCATTTT	CASRRSGQVNQPQHF
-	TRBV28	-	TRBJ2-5	TGTGCCAGCAGTTTCTGGGGGGCCCAGTACTTC	CASSFWGAQYF
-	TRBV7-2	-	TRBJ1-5	TGTGCCAGCAGCTTAGCGGGTGGGACAAGTAATCAGCCCCAGCATTTT	CASSLAGGTSNQPQHF
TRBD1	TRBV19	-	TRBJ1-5	TGTGCCAGTAGTATAAAGGGGGGAAAGGGGGCTTCGGGCAATCAGCCCCAGCATTTT	CASSIKGGKGASGNQPQHF
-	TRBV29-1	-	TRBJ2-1	TGCAGCGCTAGGACTTTCACCTACAATGAGCAGTTCTTC	CSARTFTYNEQFF
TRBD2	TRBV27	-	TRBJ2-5	TGTGCCAGCAGTTCTAGCGGAATTGGGGAGACCCAGTACTTC	CASSSSGIGETQYF
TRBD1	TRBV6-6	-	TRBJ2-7	TGTGCCAGCAGACCCGGGACAGGGAACTACGAGCAGTACTTC	CASRPGTGNYEQYF
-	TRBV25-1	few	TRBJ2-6	TGTGCCAGCGGATTAGAGGGGGCTGGGGCCAACGTCCTGACTTTC	CASGLEGAGANVLTF
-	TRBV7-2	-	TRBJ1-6	TGTGCCAGCAGCTTAGGGCAGGGACTTATCTATAATTCACCCCTCCACTTT	CASSLGQGLIYNSPLHF
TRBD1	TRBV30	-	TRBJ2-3	TGTGCCTGGAAATCGGGACGTAGGACAGGGAGGACAGATACGCAGTATTTT	CAWKSGRRTGRTDTQYF